The present T cell receptor beta chain was sequenced within a study of cytomegalovirus exposure and HLA in healthy donors. With regard to this clone: No antigen is known for it.

The CDR3 consists of 16 residues. Germline CDR1 and CDR2: SGHVS and FNYEAQ. V shed 1 base and J shed 1 base, with 13 bases lying between them. The data were produced by immunoSEQ multiplex PCR, yet TCRdb's version contains in-frame clones alone and is incomplete. The profile shows tens of thousands of clones, about 92% of them singletons. Study results and limitations: Subsequent analysis of the roughly 120 validation repertoires found a tendency for first-cohort TCR clusters to co-occur. Associated with cytomegalovirus, according to the listing, were 150 to 200 TCR beta chains.

The clonotype comes from a woman younger than 35 in good health and CMV-seronegative. The chain is built from TRBV7-6 and TRBJ1-1; a weak D match, TRBD1 (6 bases). Sequencing input: PBMCs. The CDR3 bases are TGTGCCAGCAGCTTAGTCGGGCAGGGGCAGAACACTGAAGCTTTCTTT. It translates to CASSLVGQGQNTEAFF.